Described below is a single TCR beta chain sequence and its context. The antigen is undetermined. This specimen comes from a study of T cell responses to AZD1222 COVID-19 vaccine. The ends were cut back, 1 base at V and 5 bases at J, with 9 bases in the middle. Per germline, CDR1 SNHLY and CDR2 FYNNEI. This CDR3 has 14 amino acids. Repertoires were generated with immunoSEQ multiplex PCR, while TCRdb's copy carries only in-frame clones and drops some. The repertoire consists of 120,000 to 150,000 clones, with around 94% occurring once and the leading ten covering 9.3%. Study conclusions and caveats: Repertoires in all cases were sampled only once the peak T cell response had passed. Spike regions recognized by vaccine-associated CD4 TCRs spanned the protein, led by 160-218 and 743-854. Donors were largely white British and mainly female; clonal diversity was possibly underestimated.

The TCR was taken from an adult who received the AZD1222 COVID-19 vaccine. This rearrangement joins TRBV2 to TRBJ2-1; the D gene is possibly TRBD1 (6 bases). The sequences come from peripheral blood, collected 28 days after the second AZD1222 dose. In DNA form, the CDR3 reads TGTGCCAGCAGTGAAGTGGACAGTAACAATGAGCAGTTCTTC. Protein product: CASSEVDSNNEQFF.